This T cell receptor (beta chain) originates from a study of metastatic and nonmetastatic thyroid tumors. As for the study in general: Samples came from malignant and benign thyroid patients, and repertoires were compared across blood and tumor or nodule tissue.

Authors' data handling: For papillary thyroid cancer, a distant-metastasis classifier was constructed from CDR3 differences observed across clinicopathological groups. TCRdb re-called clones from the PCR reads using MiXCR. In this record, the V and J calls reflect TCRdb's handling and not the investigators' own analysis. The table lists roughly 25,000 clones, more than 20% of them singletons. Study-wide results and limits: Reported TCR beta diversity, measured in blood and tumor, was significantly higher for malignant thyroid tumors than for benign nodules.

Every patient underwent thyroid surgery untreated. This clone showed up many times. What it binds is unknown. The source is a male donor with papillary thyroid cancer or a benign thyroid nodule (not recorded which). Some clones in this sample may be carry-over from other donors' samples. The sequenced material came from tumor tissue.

CDR3 region: CASRPAFRQGREADNSPLHF. CDR3 DNA sequence: TGTGCCAGCAGGCCCGCGTTCCGACAGGGACGTGAGGCGGATAATTCACCCCTCCACTTT. V usage is TRBV6-4 and J usage is TRBJ1-6; 7 bases line up with TRBD1. Trimming cost V 6 bases and J 5 bases; bases outside gene matches: 22. This CDR3 contains 20 residues. The V gene's germline CDR1 is MRHNA and CDR2 SNTAGT.